Listed below are T cell receptor beta chains from one sample, sequenced in a study of T cell repertoires in cytomegalovirus infection. TCRdb independently ran MiXCR on the reads; one entry per CDR3 protein. The sample lists 27,000 or so distinct CDR3 sequences; under 20% were seen once. These TCRs are of unknown antigen specificity. Sequenced material: CD8+ T cells from cultured PBMCs, taken from culture after CMV antigen stimulation. The receptors were gathered from a human donor in good health (CMV status not recorded). Some clones in this sample may be carry-over from other donors' samples. Both conserved end residues are part of each CDR3. The D gene is left open where the match is weak. The size entry is marked missing in some rows and otherwise reads once, few, many or a size class.

>NA|TRBV7-6|TRBJ2-7|NA
TGTGCCAGCAGCTTAGATCGGGGTTACGAGCAGTACTTC
CASSLDRGYEQYF
>NA|TRBV2|TRBJ2-7|NA
TGTGCCAGCAGTGATCGGGCAGGGATCCACGAGCAGTACTTC
CASSDRAGIHEQYF
>NA|TRBV7-6|TRBJ1-5|once
TGTGCCAGCAGTCAGGGTGCCTATAGCAATCAGCCCCAGCATTTT
CASSQGAYSNQPQHF
>NA|TRBV5-6|TRBJ2-7|NA
TGTGCCAGCAGCTTGAGGCGGGCTAACGTTCCCCTGGAGTACTTC
CASSLRRANVPLEYF
>NA|TRBV12-3/TRBV12-4|TRBJ1-2|many
TGTGCCAGCAGTCCCCATGTGGGGGGGAAGAATGGCTACACCTTC
CASSPHVGGKNGYTF
>NA|TRBV20-1|TRBJ2-7|NA
TGCAGTGCTAGAGATCTAGCGATTATTAATGAGCAGTACTTC
CSARDLAIINEQYF
>TRBD1|TRBV12-3/TRBV12-4|TRBJ2-1|NA
TGTGCCAGCAGTCTAGGACAGGCCTATGAGCAGTTCTTC
CASSLGQAYEQFF
>NA|TRBV7-9|TRBJ1-2|few
TGTGCCAGCAGCTTAAAGGGCAGAGCTAACTATGGCTACACCTTC
CASSLKGRANYGYTF
>TRBD2|TRBV27|TRBJ2-7|few
TGTGCCAGCATGGGGCTAGCGGGGGGGGCGCAGTACTTC
CASMGLAGGAQYF
>NA|TRBV7-2|TRBJ2-5|NA
TGTGCCAGCAGTTCTTTGGGTATCAAACGAGAGACCCAGTACTTC
CASSSLGIKRETQYF
>NA|TRBV7-2|TRBJ2-7|NA
TGTGCCAGCAGCTGGTCCTACGAGCAGTACTTC
CASSWSYEQYF
>NA|TRBV12-3/TRBV12-4|TRBJ2-1|NA
TGTGCCAGCAGTTTATTCTGGCGCCGAGCTGATAATGAGCAGTTCTTC
CASSLFWRRADNEQFF
>TRBD1|TRBV12-3/TRBV12-4|TRBJ1-1|few
TGTGCCAGCAGGCCCGGGACAGGGGGCACTGAAGCTTTCTTT
CASRPGTGGTEAFF
>NA|TRBV7-8|TRBJ2-5|NA
TGTGCCAGCAACCCCGAAGAAGCAACCGCTGGGGAGACCCAGTACTTC
CASNPEEATAGETQYF
>NA|TRBV12-5|TRBJ2-1|NA
TGTGCTAGTGGTTTGGAGGGACTCACCCCCAATGAGCAGTTCTTC
CASGLEGLTPNEQFF
>TRBD2|TRBV12-3/TRBV12-4|TRBJ2-7|few
TGTGCCAGCAGTTTCGCGACTAGCGGGAGGGCGGGGCAGTACTTC
CASSFATSGRAGQYF
>NA|TRBV4-1|TRBJ1-1|few
TGCGCCAGCAGCCAATACGGGCCGAGCCCTGAAGCTTTCTTT
CASSQYGPSPEAFF
>NA|TRBV4-3|TRBJ2-2|NA
TGCGCCAGCAGCCCCGGGTATGGGAACACCGGGGAGCTGTTTTTT
CASSPGYGNTGELFF
>TRBD2|TRBV7-8|TRBJ2-4|many
TGTGCCAGCAGCTTAGACAGAGGGGGGAGGAGGCGGGAGGGAGGGGGAAACATTCAGTACTTC
CASSLDRGGRRREGGGNIQYF
>TRBD1|TRBV5-1|TRBJ1-1|NA
TGCGCCAGCAGCTTCGTAGGGGGCAGCACTGAAGCTTTCTTT
CASSFVGGSTEAFF
>TRBD1|TRBV7-8|TRBJ2-1|few
TGTGCCAGCAGCCTAAGAGGCAGGGGGCTTGGGAATGAGCAGTTCTTC
CASSLRGRGLGNEQFF
>NA|TRBV7-6|TRBJ1-5|many
TGTGCCAGCAGTGAATACGAGGATACATTAGAGCCCCAGCATTTT
CASSEYEDTLEPQHF
>TRBD2|TRBV7-9|TRBJ2-1|NA
TGTGCCAGCAGCTTCAAGCGGGAGCCGTACAATGAGCAGTTCTTC
CASSFKREPYNEQFF